Here is one TCR beta chain with its context. This specimen belongs to a study of blood T cell repertoires in COVID-19. As for the study in general: Spain, Italy and the United States supplied samples that represented acute and convalescent COVID-19. From T cells, B-cell-depleted T cells, or PBMCs came the material, which was cDNA or gDNA.

Authors' methods: Researchers report that nucleated cell counts were estimated from reference gene primer amplification. Sequencing used immunoSEQ multiplex PCR; TCRdb keeps in-frame clones, though not all of them. Clone size and the V and J calls come from that table; the DNA yielded D and trimming. The table shows 250,000 or so clones, with 84% occurring only once. The sample comprised peripheral blood. The TCR comes from a middle-aged woman who had recovered from COVID-19.

The CDR3 sequence is CASSWGTGRMNTEAFF. CDR3 coding DNA: TGTGCCAGCAGCTGGGGGACAGGGCGCATGAACACTGAAGCTTTCTTT. The rearrangement uses TRBV5-4 and TRBJ1-1; 9 positions agree with TRBD1. J was trimmed by 0 bases and V by 3 bases; bases with no gene match: 6. The V gene's germline CDR1 is SGHNT and CDR2 YYREEE (reference sequence). CDR3 size: 16 residues.